The text below deals with one TCR beta chain. Its antigen remains unknown. The source of the sample is a study of early T cells in non-severe SARS-CoV-2 infection. Notes on the study in general: Reliance on VDJdb matching favored anti-spike CD8 responses; private and CD4 specificities were missed.

V lost 0 bases to trimming and J lost 0 bases, with 5 bases between them. Germline CDR1 KGHSH, CDR2 LQKENI. The CDR3 sequence is 14 residues long. MiXCR, applied by TCRdb to the 5' RACE reads, yields one record per CDR3 protein. The sample consists of approximately 74,000 distinct CDR3 sequences, 14% of them appearing once. The sequence was collected from an adult who was a healthcare worker with PCR-confirmed SARS-CoV-2 infection or an uninfected control (not recorded which). Material: whole blood. This chain joins TRBV18 and TRBJ1-1, with unresolved D. The CDR3 DNA follows: TGTGCCAGCTCACCACCCTCTCTGAACACTGAAGCTTTCTTT. Its translation: CASSPPSLNTEAFF.